This T cell receptor (beta chain) was recovered during a study of T-cell memory formation after mild COVID-19. From 5'RACE with constant-segment primers came TCR alpha and TCR beta cDNA libraries that carried sample barcodes and UMIs. TCRdb recomputed calls from the 5' RACE reads with MiXCR, one row per CDR3 protein. The sample contains 450,000 to 650,000 distinct CDR3 sequences, roughly 20% of which appear only once. The CDR3 is 16 residues long. The V end was cut by 2 bases, the J end by 2 bases, with 17 bases between. The germline V gene has CDR1 SGDLS and CDR2 YYNGEE. This clonotype was recorded once.

The rearrangement links TRBV9 to TRBJ2-7; D remains unclear. Sequencing was done on a sample of PBMCs or a T cell subset sorted from them (not recorded which). The TCR was taken from an adult woman who had mild COVID-19 (a few samples of this study predate the infection). Cell type and time point are not known. The CDR3 region has the DNA TGTGCCAGCAGCGTTTCCCTTTCTGGAGCTCCCTACGAGCAGTACTTC. Amino acid sequence: CASSVSLSGAPYEQYF.